The clone carrying this T cell receptor beta chain showed up just once. Its antigen remains unknown. This entry is derived from a study of response to subunit inactivated influenza vaccine. V was pared by 3 bases and J by 3 bases, with 15 bases between. The CDR3 sequence is 15 residues long. Germline V gene data show CDR1 as DFQATT and CDR2 as SNEGSKA (reference sequence). TCRdb fed the RT-PCR reads into MiXCR, producing one record per CDR3 protein. The repertoire includes roughly 570,000 distinct CDR3 sequences, approximately 13% of them detected once, and around 13% sits in the top ten. Findings of the study overall: Authors proposed each seasonal influenza vaccination draws in few new T cells.

The clonotype was recovered from a man aged 50 to 59 who received an inactivated influenza vaccine. This chain uses TRBV20-1 with TRBJ2-1, with a tentative D call TRBD1 (6 bases). The input for sequencing was PBMCs from blood, taken roughly 47 days after vaccination. The CDR3 nucleotides read TGCAGTGCTAGCAAACAGGGCGGCGGCTACAATGAGCAGTTCTTC. Its translation: CSASKQGGGYNEQFF.